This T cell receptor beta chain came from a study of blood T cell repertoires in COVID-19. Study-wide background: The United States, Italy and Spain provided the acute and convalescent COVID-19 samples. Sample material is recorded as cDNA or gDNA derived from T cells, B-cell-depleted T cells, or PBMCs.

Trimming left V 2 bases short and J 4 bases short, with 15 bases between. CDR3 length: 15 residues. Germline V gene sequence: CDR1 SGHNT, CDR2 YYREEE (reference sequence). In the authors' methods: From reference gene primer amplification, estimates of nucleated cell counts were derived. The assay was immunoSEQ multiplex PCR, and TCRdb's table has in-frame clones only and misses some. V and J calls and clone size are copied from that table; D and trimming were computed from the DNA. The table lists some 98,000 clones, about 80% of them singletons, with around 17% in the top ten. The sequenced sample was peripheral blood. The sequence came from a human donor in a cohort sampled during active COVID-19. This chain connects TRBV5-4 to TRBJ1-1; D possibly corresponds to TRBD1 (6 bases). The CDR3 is CASSFRQARGTEAFF. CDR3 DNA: TGTGCCAGCAGCTTTAGACAGGCGAGGGGCACTGAAGCTTTCTTT. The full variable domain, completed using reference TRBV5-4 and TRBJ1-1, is ETGVTQSPTHLIKTRGQQVTLRCSSQSGHNTVSWYQQALGQGPQFIFQYYREEENGRGNFPPRFSGLQFPNYSSELNVNALELDDSALYLCASSFRQARGTEAFFGQGTRLTVV.